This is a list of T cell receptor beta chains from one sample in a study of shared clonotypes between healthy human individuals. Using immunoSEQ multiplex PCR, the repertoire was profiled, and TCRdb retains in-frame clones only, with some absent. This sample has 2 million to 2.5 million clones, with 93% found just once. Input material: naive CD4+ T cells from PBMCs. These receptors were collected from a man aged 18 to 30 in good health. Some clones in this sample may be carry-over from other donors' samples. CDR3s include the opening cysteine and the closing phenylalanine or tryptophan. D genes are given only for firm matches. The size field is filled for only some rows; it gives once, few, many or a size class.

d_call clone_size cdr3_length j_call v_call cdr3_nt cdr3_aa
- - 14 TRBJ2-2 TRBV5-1 TGCGCCAGCCGTCAAGACTGGAACACCGGGGAGCTGTTTTTT CASRQDWNTGELFF
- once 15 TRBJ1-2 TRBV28 TGTGCCAGCAGAACAACCCGGACGGGAAACTATGGCTACACCTTC CASRTTRTGNYGYTF
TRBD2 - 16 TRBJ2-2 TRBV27 TGTGCCAGCAACGGGGACGGGGGGTGGCCCACCGGGGAGCTGTTTTTT CASNGDGGWPTGELFF
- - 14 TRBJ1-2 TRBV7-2 TGTGCCAGCAGCTTAATCGGGCCGGGCAGTGGCTACACCTTC CASSLIGPGSGYTF
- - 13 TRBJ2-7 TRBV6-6 TGTGCCAGCAGTTATGAGGCCGAATACGAGCAGTACTTC CASSYEAEYEQYF
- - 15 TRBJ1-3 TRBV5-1 TGCGCCAGCAGCCTTGGAAGTGCAGGAGGAAACACCATATATTTT CASSLGSAGGNTIYF
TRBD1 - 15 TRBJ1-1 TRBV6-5 TGTGCCAGCAGTTACCGACAGGGAGGAGAGACTGAAGCTTTCTTT CASSYRQGGETEAFF
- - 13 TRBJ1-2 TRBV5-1 TGCGCCAGCAGCTCAGCCGACCGTAAAGGCTACACCTTC CASSSADRKGYTF
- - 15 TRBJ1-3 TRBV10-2 TGCGCCAGCAGTGAAATCTATAACTCTGGAAACACCATATATTTT CASSEIYNSGNTIYF
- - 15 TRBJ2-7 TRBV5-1 TGCGCCAGCAGCCGGCGTACAGGGTTATCCTACGAGCAGTACTTC CASSRRTGLSYEQYF
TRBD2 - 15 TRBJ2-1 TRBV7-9 TGTGCCAGCAGCTTAGAAGCGGGAGGGGTCAATGAGCAGTTCTTC CASSLEAGGVNEQFF
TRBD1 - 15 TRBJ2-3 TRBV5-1 TGCGCCAGCAGCCAGGTGGACAGGGTCACAGATACGCAGTATTTT CASSQVDRVTDTQYF
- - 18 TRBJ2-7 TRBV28 TGTGCCAGCAGTTTATCCGTCAGGCGCACGCTACGCTCCTACGAGCAGTACTTC CASSLSVRRTLRSYEQYF
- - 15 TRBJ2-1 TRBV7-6 TGTGCCAGCAGCTCCCGAGGTATCTCCTACAATGAGCAGTTCTTC CASSSRGISYNEQFF
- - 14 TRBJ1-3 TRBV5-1 TGCGCCAGCAGCTTGGAGCAGTCTGGAAACACCATATATTTT CASSLEQSGNTIYF
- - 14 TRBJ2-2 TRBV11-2 TGTGCCAGCAGTTTCGAGGGGGGAGCCGGGGAGCTGTTTTTT CASSFEGGAGELFF
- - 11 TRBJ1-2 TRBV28 TGTGCGACGTCCAGTAACTATGGCTACACCTTC CATSSNYGYTF
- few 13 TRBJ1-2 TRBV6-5 TGTGCCAGCAGTTACTCAGGGGCCTATGGCTACACCTTC CASSYSGAYGYTF
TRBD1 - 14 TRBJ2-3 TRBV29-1 TGCAGCGTAGCCCAGGGGGCCGGCGCAGATACGCAGTATTTT CSVAQGAGADTQYF
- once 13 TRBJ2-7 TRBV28 TGTGCCAGCAGAACAGGGTCATATTACGAGCAGTACTTC CASRTGSYYEQYF
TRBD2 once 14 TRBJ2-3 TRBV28 TGTGCCAGCAGCTTAGCGGGAGGGCCAGATACGCAGTATTTT CASSLAGGPDTQYF
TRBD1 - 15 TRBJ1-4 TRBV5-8 TGTGCCAGCAGCTTTGGGGACAGGGTCTCTGAAAAACTGTTTTTT CASSFGDRVSEKLFF
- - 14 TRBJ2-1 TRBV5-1 TGCGCCAGCAGCGTAGGGGGGTCCTACAATGAGCAGTTCTTC CASSVGGSYNEQFF
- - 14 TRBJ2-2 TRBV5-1 TGCGCCAGCAGCGGGGACACTAACACCGGGGAGCTGTTTTTT CASSGDTNTGELFF
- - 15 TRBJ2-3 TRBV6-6 TGTGCCAGCAGTTACTGGGCCAGACCCACAGATACGCAGTATTTT CASSYWARPTDTQYF
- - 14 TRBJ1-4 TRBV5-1 TGCGCCAGCAGCTTGGGGCAGGGGATGGAAAAACTGTTTTTT CASSLGQGMEKLFF
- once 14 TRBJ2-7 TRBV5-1 TGCGCCAGCAGCTTGGGGTCCTGGGGAAGCGAGCAGTACTTC CASSLGSWGSEQYF
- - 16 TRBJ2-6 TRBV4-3 TGCGCCAGCAGCCAAGTGAAAAGCTCTGGGGCCAACGTCCTGACTTTC CASSQVKSSGANVLTF
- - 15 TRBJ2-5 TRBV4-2 TGTGCCAGCAGCCAAGTAGGGGAACGAGGGGAGACCCAGTACTTC CASSQVGERGETQYF
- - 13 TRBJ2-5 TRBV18 TGTGCCAGCTCACCACCAACCCAAGAGACCCAGTACTTC CASSPPTQETQYF
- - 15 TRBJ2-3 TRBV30 TGTGCCTGGAGTGTACTACGCGGGGGCACAGATACGCAGTATTTT CAWSVLRGGTDTQYF
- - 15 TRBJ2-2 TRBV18 TGTGCCAGCTCACAACTAGCCCCGAACACCGGGGAGCTGTTTTTT CASSQLAPNTGELFF
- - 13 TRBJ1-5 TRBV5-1 TGCGCCAGCAGCAGCACCGGGGATCAGCCCCAGCATTTT CASSSTGDQPQHF
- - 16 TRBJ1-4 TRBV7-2 TGTGCCAGCAGCTTAGCCCCAATGGCGGGTAATGAAAAACTGTTTTTT CASSLAPMAGNEKLFF
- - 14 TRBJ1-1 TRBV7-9 TGTGCCAGCAGCCCAAATCAGGGGAGGAGTGAAGCTTTCTTT CASSPNQGRSEAFF
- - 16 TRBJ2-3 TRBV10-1 TGCGCCAGCAGTGACTTCCCCCGGGACGCCACAGATACGCAGTATTTT CASSDFPRDATDTQYF
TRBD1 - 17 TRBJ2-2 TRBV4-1 TGCGCCAGCAGCCTACAAACAGGGGTTTTAATTACAGGGGAGCTGTTTTTT CASSLQTGVLITGELFF
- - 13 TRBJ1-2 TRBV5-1 TGCGCCAGCCTGGGATTGGGTCGCTATGGCTACACCTTC CASLGLGRYGYTF
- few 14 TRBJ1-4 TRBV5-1 TGCGCCAGCAGCTTGACAGGGTCTAATGAAAAACTGTTTTTT CASSLTGSNEKLFF
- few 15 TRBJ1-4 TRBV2 TGTGCCAGCAGTCCCATAACAGGGATGGATGAAAAACTGTTTTTT CASSPITGMDEKLFF
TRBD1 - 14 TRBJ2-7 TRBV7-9 TGTGCCAGCAGCTTATTAGGGACAGGGAACGAGCAGTACTTC CASSLLGTGNEQYF
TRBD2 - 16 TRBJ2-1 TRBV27 TGTGCCAGCAGAGCCGCCGGACTAGCGGGAGCTACTGAGCAGTTCTTC CASRAAGLAGATEQFF
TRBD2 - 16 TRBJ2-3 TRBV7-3 TGTGCCAGCAGCCGACTAGCGGGAGGGGACGCAGATACGCAGTATTTT CASSRLAGGDADTQYF
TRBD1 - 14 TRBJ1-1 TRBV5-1 TGCGCCAGCAGCTTGCAGGGGGAGAGGACTGAAGCTTTCTTT CASSLQGERTEAFF
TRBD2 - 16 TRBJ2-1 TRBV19 TGTGCCAGTAGTAGTAGCGGGAGGGCCCGGTGGGATGAGCAGTTCTTC CASSSSGRARWDEQFF
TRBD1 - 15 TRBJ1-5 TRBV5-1 TGCGCCAGCAGATTAGGACAGGCGAGCAATCAGCCCCAGCATTTT CASRLGQASNQPQHF
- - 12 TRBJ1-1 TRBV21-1 TGTGCCAGCAGCAAAGAGGAGATTGAAGCTTTCTTT CASSKEEIEAFF
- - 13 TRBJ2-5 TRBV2 TGTGCCAGCAGTGTTGGATTCTGGGAGACCCAGTACTTC CASSVGFWETQYF
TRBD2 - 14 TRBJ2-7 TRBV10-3 TGTGCCATCAGCCGGACTAGCGGCCCCTACGAGCAGTACTTC CAISRTSGPYEQYF
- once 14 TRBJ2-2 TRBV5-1 TGCGCCAGCAGTCCGGACGGGAACACCGGGGAGCTGTTTTTT CASSPDGNTGELFF
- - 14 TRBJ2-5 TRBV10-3 TGTGCCATCAGTGGTTCAGGGGTAGGGGAGACCCAGTACTTC CAISGSGVGETQYF
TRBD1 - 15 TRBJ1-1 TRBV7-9 TGTGCCAGCAGCTGGAGACAGGGGTCGAACACTGAAGCTTTCTTT CASSWRQGSNTEAFF
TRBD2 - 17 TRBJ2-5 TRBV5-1 TGCGCCAGCAGCTCCCGACTAGCGGGAGGGCCACGAGAGACCCAGTACTTC CASSSRLAGGPRETQYF
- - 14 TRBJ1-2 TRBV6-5 TGTGCCAGCAGTTACGGCAGGGAGGGGTCTAGCTACACCTTC CASSYGREGSSYTF
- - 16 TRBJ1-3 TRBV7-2 TGTGCCAGCAGCCTCCGAGGGACCATCTCTGGAAACACCATATATTTT CASSLRGTISGNTIYF
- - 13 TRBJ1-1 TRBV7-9 TGTGCCAGCAGCTTCCTCCCCAACACTGAAGCTTTCTTT CASSFLPNTEAFF
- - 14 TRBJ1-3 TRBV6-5 TGTGCCAGCAGGCTAACCCCAAATGGAAACACCATATATTTT CASRLTPNGNTIYF